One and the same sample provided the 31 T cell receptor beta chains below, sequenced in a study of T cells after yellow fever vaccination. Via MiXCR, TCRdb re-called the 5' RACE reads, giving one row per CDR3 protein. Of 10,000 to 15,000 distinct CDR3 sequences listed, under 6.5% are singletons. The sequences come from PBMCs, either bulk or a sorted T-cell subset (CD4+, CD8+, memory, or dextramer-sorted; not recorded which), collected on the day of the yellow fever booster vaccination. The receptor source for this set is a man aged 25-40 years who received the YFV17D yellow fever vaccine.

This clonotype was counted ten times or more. CDR3 DNA: TGTGCCAGCAGACCCCAGGGGACACTCTACGAGCAGTACTTC. This translates into CASRPQGTLYEQYF. This chain connects TRBV27 to TRBJ2-7, with D possibly being TRBD1 (6 bases). CDR1 and CDR2 from the germline V gene are MNHEY and SMNVEV (reference sequence). This CDR3 has 14 amino acids. The V end lost 6 bases, the J end lost 3 bases, and 15 bases lay between the germline ends.

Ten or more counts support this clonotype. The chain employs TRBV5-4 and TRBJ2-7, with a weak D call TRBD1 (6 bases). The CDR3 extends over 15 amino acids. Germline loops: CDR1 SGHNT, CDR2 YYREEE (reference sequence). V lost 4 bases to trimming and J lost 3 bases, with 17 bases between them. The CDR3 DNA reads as TGTGCCAGCAGCCCGGGCCAGGGGACGTACTACGAGCAGTACTTC. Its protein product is CASSPGQGTYYEQYF. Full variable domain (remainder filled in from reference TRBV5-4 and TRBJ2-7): ETGVTQSPTHLIKTRGQQVTLRCSSQSGHNTVSWYQQALGQGPQFIFQYYREEENGRGNFPPRFSGLQFPNYSSELNVNALELDDSALYLCASSPGQGTYYEQYFGPGTRLTVT.

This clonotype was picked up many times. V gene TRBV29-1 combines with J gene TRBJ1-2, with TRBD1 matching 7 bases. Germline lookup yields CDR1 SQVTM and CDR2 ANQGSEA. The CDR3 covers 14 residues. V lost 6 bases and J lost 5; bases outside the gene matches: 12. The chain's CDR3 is CSVRTGTATYGYTF. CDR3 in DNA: TGCAGCGTCAGAACCGGGACAGCCACGTATGGCTACACCTTC.

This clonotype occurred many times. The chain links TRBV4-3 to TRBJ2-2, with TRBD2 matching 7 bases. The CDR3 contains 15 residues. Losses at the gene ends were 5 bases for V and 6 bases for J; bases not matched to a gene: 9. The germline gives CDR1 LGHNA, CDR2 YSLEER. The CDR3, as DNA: TGCGCCAGCAGCTCGGGGGGTGAAATGTCCGGGGAGCTGTTTTTT. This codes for CASSSGGEMSGELFF.

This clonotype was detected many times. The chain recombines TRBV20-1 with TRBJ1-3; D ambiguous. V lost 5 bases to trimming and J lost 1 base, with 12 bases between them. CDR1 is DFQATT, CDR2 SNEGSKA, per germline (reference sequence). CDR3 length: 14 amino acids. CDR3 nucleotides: TGCAGTGCTCTGTCCCCCGGGTCTGGAAACACCATATATTTT. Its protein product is CSALSPGSGNTIYF.

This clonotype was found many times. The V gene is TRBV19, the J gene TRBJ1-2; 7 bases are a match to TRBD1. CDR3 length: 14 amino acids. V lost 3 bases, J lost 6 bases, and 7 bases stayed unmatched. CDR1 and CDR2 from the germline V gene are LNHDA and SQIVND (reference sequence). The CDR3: CASSIRTGWDGYTF. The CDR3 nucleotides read TGTGCCAGTAGTATCCGGACAGGCTGGGATGGCTACACCTTC. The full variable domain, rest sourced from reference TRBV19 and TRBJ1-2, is DGGITQSPKYLFRKEGQNVTLSCEQNLNHDAMYWYRQDPGQGLRLIYYSQIVNDFQKGDIAEGYSVSREKKESFPLTVTSAQKNPTAFYLCASSIRTGWDGYTFGSGTRLTVV.

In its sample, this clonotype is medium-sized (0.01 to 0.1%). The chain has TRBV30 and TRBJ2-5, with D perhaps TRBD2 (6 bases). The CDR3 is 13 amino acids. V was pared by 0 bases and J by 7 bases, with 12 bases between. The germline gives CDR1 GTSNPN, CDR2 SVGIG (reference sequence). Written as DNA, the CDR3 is TGTGCCTGGAGTGTGCGGGGTGCCGGGACCCAGTACTTC. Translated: CAWSVRGAGTQYF. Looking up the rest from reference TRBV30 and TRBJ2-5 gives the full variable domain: SQTIHQWPATLVQPVGSPLSLECTVEGTSNPNLYWYRQAAGRGLQLLFYSVGIGQISSEVPQNLSASRPQDRQFILSSKKLLLSDSGFYLCAWSVRGAGTQYFGPGTRLLVL.

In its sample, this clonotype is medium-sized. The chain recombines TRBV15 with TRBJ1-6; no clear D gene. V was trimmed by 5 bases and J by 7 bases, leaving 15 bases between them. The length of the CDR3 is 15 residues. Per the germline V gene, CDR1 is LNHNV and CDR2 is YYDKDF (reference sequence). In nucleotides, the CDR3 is TGTGCCACCAGCTCGAAGGCTGGCAGGAATTCACCCCTCCACTTT. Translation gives CATSSKAGRNSPLHF. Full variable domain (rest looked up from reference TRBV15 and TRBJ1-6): DAMVIQNPRYQVTQFGKPVTLSCSQTLNHNVMYWYQQKSSQAPKLLFHYYDKDFNNEADTPDNFQSRRPNTSFCFLDIRSPGLGDTAMYLCATSSKAGRNSPLHFGNGTRLTVT.

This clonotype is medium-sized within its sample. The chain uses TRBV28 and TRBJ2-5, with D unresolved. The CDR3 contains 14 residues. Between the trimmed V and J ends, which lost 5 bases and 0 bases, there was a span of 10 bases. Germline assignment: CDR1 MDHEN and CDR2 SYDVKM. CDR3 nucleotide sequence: TGTGCCAGCAGTGCCACAGCGTACCAAGAGACCCAGTACTTC. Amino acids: CASSATAYQETQYF. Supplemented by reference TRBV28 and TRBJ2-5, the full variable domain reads DVKVTQSSRYLVKRTGEKVFLECVQDMDHENMFWYRQDPGLGLRLIYFSYDVKMKEKGDIPEGYSVSREKKERFSLILESASTNQTSMYLCASSATAYQETQYFGPGTRLLVL.

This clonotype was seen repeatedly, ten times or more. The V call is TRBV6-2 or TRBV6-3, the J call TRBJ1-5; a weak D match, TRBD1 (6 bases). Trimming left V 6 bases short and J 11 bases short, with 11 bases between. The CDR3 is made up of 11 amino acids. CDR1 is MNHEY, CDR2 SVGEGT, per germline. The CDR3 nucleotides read TGTGCCAGCAGGGACAGTGGGGCCCAGCATTTT. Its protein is CASRDSGAQHF.

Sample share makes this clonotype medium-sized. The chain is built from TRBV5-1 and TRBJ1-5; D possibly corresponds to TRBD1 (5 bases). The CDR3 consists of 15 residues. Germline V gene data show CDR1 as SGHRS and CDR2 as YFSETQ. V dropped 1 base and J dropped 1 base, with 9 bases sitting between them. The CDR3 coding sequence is TGCGCCAGCAGCTTGTATGGGGCGAGCAATCAGCCCCAGCATTTT. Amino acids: CASSLYGASNQPQHF.

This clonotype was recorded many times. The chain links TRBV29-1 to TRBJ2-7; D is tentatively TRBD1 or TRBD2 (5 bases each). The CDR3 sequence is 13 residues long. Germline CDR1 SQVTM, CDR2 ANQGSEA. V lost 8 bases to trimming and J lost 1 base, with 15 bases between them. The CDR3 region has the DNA TGCAGCTCCTTGGATGGGGGATCCTACGAGCAGTACTTC. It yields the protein CSSLDGGSYEQYF.

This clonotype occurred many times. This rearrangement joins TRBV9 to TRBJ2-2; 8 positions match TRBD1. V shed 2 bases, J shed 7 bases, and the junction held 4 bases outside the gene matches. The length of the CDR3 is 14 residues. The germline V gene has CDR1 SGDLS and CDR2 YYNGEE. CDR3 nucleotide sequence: TGTGCCAGCAGCGTCACAGGGGGAGGCGGGGAGCTGTTTTTT. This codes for CASSVTGGGGELFF.

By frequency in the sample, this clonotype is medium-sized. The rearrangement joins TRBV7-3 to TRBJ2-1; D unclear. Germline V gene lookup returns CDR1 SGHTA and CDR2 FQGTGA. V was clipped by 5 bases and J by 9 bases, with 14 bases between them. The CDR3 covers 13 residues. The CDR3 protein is CASSLLPDGEQFF. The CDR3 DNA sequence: TGTGCCAGCAGCCTTCTTCCAGATGGTGAGCAGTTCTTC.

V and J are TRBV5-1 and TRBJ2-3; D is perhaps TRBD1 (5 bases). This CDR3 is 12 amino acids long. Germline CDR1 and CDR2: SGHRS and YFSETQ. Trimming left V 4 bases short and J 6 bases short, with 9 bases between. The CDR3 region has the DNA TGCGCCAGCAGCCATCAGGGCGATACGCAGTATTTT. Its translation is CASSHQGDTQYF.

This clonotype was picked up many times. The CDR3: CATSDFGQGGGELFF. In DNA, the CDR3 is TGTGCCACCAGTGATTTTGGCCAAGGAGGCGGGGAGCTGTTTTTT. The chain couples TRBV24-1 to TRBJ2-2, with D maybe TRBD2 (5 bases). From germline, CDR1 is KGHDR and CDR2 SFDVKD. V shed 1 base and J shed 7 bases, with 12 bases lying between them. This CDR3 has 15 residues.

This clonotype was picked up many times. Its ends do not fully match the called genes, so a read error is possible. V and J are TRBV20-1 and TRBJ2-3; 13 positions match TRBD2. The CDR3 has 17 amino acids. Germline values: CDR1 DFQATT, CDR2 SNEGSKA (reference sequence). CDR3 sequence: CCARVWGLAGFTDTQYF. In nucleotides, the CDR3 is TGCTGTGCTAGAGTCTGGGGACTAGCGGGATTCACAGATACGCAGTATTTT.

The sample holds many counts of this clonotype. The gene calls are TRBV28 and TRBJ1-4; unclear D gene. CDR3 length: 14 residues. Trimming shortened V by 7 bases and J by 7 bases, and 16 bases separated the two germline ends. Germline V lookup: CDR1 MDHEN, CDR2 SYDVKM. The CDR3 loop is CASKPTGKGEKLFF. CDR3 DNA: TGTGCCAGCAAACCTACCGGGAAGGGTGAAAAACTGTTTTTT.

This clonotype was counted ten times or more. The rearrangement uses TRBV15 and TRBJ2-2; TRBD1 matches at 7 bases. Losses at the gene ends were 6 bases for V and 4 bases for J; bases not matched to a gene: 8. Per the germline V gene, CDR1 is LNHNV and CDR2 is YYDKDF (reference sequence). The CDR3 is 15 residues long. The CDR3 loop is CATRSEGARTGELFF. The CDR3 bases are TGTGCCACCAGGAGTGAGGGGGCGCGCACCGGGGAGCTGTTTTTT.

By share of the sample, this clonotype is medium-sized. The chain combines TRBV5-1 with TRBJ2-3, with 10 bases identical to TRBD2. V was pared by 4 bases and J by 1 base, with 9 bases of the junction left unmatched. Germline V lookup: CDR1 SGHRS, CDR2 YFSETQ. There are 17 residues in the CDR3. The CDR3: CASSKPRTSGGTDTQYF. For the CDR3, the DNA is TGCGCCAGCAGCAAACCCAGGACTAGCGGTGGCACAGATACGCAGTATTTT.

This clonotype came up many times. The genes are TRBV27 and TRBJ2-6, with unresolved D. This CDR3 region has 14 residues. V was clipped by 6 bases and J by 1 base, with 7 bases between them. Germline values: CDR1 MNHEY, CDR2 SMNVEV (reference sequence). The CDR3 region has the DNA TGTGCCAGCAGCTCCTTTTCTGGGGCCAACGTCCTGACTTTC. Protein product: CASSSFSGANVLTF.

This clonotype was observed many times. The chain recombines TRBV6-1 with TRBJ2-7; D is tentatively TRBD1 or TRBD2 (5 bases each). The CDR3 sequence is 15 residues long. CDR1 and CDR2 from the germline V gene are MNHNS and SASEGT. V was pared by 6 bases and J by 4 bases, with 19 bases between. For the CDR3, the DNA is TGTGCCAGCAGGTCACCAGGGACGCGGTCTTACGAGCAGTACTTC. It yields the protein CASRSPGTRSYEQYF.

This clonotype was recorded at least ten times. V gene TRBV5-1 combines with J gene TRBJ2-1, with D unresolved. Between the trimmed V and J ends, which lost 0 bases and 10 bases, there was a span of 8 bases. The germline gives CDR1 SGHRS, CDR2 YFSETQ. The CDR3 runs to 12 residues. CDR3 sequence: CASSLDRGEQFF. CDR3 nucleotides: TGCGCCAGCAGCTTGGATAGAGGAGAGCAGTTCTTC.

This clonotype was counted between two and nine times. This chain's CDR3 is CASSAQGGSYNEQFF. CDR3 DNA sequence: TGTGCCAGCAGCGCGCAGGGGGGGTCCTACAATGAGCAGTTCTTC. The chain carries TRBV7-2 and TRBJ2-1, with D perhaps given as TRBD1 or TRBD2 (7 bases each). V shed 5 bases and J shed 1 base, with 12 bases lying between them. CDR3 length equals 15 residues. CDR1 and CDR2 from the germline V gene are SGHTA and FQGNSA.

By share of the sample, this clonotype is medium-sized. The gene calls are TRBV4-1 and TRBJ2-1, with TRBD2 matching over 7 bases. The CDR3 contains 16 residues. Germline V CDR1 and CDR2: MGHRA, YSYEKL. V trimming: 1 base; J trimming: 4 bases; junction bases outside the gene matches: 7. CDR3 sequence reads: CASSQAALAKYNEQFF. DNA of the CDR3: TGCGCCAGCAGCCAAGCGGCACTAGCGAAATACAATGAGCAGTTCTTC.

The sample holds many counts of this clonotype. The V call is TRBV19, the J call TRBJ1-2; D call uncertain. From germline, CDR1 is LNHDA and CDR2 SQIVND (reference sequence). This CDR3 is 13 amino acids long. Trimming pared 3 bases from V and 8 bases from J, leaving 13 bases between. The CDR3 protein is CASSMTPPRGYTF. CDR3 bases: TGTGCCAGTAGTATGACTCCTCCCAGGGGCTACACCTTC.

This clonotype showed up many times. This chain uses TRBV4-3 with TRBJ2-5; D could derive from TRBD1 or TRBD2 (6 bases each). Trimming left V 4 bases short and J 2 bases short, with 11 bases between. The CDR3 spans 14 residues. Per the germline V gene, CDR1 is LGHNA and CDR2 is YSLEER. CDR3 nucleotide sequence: TGCGCCAGCAGCCCAGTAGGGGGGCAAGAGACCCAGTACTTC. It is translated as CASSPVGGQETQYF.

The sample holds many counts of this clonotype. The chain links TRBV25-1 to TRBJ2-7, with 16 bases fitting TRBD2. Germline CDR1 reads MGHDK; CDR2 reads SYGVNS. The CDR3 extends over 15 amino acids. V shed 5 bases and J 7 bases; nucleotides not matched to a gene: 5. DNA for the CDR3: TGTGCCAGCAGTAAGGGACTAGCGGGAGGGCTTGAGCAGTACTTC. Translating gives CASSKGLAGGLEQYF.

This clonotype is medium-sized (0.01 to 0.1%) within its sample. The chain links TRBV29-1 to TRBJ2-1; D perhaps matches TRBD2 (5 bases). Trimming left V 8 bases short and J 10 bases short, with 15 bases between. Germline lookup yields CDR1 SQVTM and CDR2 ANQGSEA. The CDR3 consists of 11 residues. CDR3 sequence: CSSEGIGEQFF. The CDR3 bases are TGCAGCTCTGAGGGAATTGGGGAGCAGTTCTTC.

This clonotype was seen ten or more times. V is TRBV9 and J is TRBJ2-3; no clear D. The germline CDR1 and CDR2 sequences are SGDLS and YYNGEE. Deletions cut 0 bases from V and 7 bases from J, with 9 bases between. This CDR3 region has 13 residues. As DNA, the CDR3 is TGTGCCAGCAGCGTAGAGCCAAGCCATACGCAGTATTTT. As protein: CASSVEPSHTQYF.

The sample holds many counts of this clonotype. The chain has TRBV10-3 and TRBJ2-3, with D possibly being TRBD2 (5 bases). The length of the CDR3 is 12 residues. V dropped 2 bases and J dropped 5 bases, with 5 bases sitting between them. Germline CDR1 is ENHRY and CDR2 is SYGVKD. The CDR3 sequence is CAISERGDTQYF. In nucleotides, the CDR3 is TGTGCCATCAGTGAGCGGGGAGATACGCAGTATTTT.